What follows are 9 T cell receptor beta chains derived from one specimen sequenced in a study of cytomegalovirus exposure and HLA in healthy donors. Both 60 Vbeta primers and 13 Jbeta primers went into the PCR. Here immunoSEQ multiplex PCR was the method, and the copy in TCRdb shows in-frame clones only, minus some. The sample has 130,000 or so clones; 80% to 90% are singletons. Sequenced: PBMCs. These receptor sequences come from a woman younger than 35 in good health and CMV-seropositive.

The chain links TRBV5-1 to TRBJ2-3; TRBD1 aligns across 7 bases. Losses at the gene ends were 4 bases for V and 6 bases for J; bases not matched to a gene: 14. This CDR3 spans 16 amino acids. Germline V gene sequence: CDR1 SGHRS, CDR2 YFSETQ. The CDR3 loop is CASSPSLGTEYDTQYF. The DNA of the CDR3 is TGCGCCAGCAGCCCCTCCCTCGGGACAGAGTACGATACGCAGTATTTT.

The CDR3 loop is CASSLADRPLYGYTF. The CDR3, as DNA: TGTGCCAGCAGCTTAGCCGACAGGCCCCTCTATGGCTACACCTTC. V is TRBV11-1 and J is TRBJ1-2, with D perhaps matching TRBD1 (6 bases). Germline V CDR1 and CDR2: SGHAT, FQDESV (reference sequence). The CDR3 is made up of 15 amino acids. V was clipped by 0 bases and J by 4 bases, with 12 bases between them.

The chain combines TRBV19 with TRBJ1-5; the D gene is possibly TRBD1 (6 bases). V was cut by 5 bases and J by 3 bases, with 14 bases left in between. CDR1 and CDR2 from the germline V gene are LNHDA and SQIVND (reference sequence). This CDR3 has 15 residues. CDR3 nucleotide sequence: TGTGCCAGTAGTCGTGGGCCAGGGGACAATCAGCCCCAGCATTTT. As protein: CASSRGPGDNQPQHF.

The V gene is TRBV13, the J gene TRBJ1-4; tentative D call: TRBD1 (6 bases). This CDR3 contains 13 residues. V shed 10 bases and J shed 7 bases, with 16 bases lying between them. Germline V gives CDR1 PRHDT, CDR2 FYEKMQ (reference sequence). The CDR3 region is CATRQVLSEKLFF. The CDR3 nucleotides read TGTGCCACCAGACAGGTTCTAAGTGAAAAACTGTTTTTT.

As DNA, the CDR3 is TGTGCCACCTATTCCTACGGGGGCAATGAGCAGTTCTTC. Protein sequence: CATYSYGGNEQFF. This chain uses TRBV6-5 with TRBJ2-1; perhaps TRBD2 as D (6 bases). The V end lost 10 bases, the J end lost 6 bases, and 16 bases lay between the germline ends. CDR3 size: 13 residues. The germline gives CDR1 MNHEY, CDR2 SVGAGI.

This chain connects TRBV10-2 to TRBJ2-5, with 14 bases that match TRBD2. CDR1 is WSHSY and CDR2 is SAAADI in the germline V gene. This CDR3 region has 16 residues. The V segment lost 7 bases and the J segment 7 bases; nucleotides outside the gene matches: 11. CDR3 in DNA: TGCGCCAGCACCAAAAAGACTAGCGGGGGGGCTGGGACCCAGTACTTC. Its protein product is CASTKKTSGGAGTQYF.

This rearrangement joins TRBV4-1 to TRBJ2-3; no reliable D call. Germline CDR1 is MGHRA and CDR2 is YSYEKL. V shed 3 bases and J shed 5 bases, with 6 bases lying between them. This CDR3 has 12 amino acids. The CDR3 sequence: CASSHPQDTQYF. In DNA form, the CDR3 reads TGCGCCAGCAGCCACCCCCAAGATACGCAGTATTTT.

This rearrangement joins TRBV2 to TRBJ2-3, with D perhaps TRBD1 (7 bases). CDR3 length: 16 amino acids. CDR1 and CDR2 (germline): SNHLY, FYNNEI. The V and J ends lost 6 bases and 1 base respectively, with 17 bases between them. The CDR3 nucleotides read TGTGCCAGCAGGGGGGACAGATGGGGGGGCACAGATACGCAGTATTTT. It is translated as CASRGDRWGGTDTQYF. Complete variable domain (other parts from reference TRBV2 and TRBJ2-3): EPEVTQTPSHQVTQMGQEVILRCVPISNHLYFYWYRQILGQKVEFLVSFYNNEISEKSEIFDDQFSVERPDGSNFTLKIRSTKLEDSAMYFCASRGDRWGGTDTQYFGPGTRLTVL.

The chain is built from TRBV13 and TRBJ1-5, with TRBD1 as a possible D gene (6 bases). V was clipped by 5 bases and J by 0 bases, with 11 bases between them. Per the germline V gene, CDR1 is PRHDT and CDR2 is FYEKMQ (reference sequence). The CDR3 runs 15 residues. CDR3 sequence (DNA): TGTGCCAGCAGCAAAGGGACACCTAGCAATCAGCCCCAGCATTTT. Amino acids: CASSKGTPSNQPQHF.